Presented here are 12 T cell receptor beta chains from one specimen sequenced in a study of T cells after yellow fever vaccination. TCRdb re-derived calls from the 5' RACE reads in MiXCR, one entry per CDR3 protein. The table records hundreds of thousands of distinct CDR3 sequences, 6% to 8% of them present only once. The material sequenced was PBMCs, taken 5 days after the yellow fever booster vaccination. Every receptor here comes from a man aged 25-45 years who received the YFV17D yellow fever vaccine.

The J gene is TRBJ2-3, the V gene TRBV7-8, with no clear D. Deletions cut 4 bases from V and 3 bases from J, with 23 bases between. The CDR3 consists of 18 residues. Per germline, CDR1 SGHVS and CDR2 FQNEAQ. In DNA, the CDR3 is TGTGCCAGCAGCTACCGGCGAGGTGGTACCCAGGCGACAGATACGCAGTATTTT. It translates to CASSYRRGGTQATDTQYF.

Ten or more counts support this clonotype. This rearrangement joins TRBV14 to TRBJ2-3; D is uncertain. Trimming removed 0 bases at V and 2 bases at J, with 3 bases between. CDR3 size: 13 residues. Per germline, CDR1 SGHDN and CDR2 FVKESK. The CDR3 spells CASSQEFTDTQYF. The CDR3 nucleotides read TGTGCCAGCAGCCAAGAGTTCACAGATACGCAGTATTTT.

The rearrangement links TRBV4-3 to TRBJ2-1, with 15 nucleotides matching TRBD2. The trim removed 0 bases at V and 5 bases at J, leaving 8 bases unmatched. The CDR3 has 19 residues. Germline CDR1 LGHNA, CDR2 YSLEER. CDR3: CASSQEGLAGGPGDNEQFF. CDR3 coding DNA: TGCGCCAGCAGCCAAGAAGGACTAGCGGGAGGGCCAGGGGACAATGAGCAGTTCTTC.

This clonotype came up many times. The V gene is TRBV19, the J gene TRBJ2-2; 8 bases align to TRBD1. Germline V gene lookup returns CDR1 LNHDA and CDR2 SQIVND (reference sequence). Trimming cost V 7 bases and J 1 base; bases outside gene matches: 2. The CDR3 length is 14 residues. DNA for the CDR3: TGTGCCAGTAAGGACAGGGTGAACACCGGGGAGCTGTTTTTT. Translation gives CASKDRVNTGELFF.

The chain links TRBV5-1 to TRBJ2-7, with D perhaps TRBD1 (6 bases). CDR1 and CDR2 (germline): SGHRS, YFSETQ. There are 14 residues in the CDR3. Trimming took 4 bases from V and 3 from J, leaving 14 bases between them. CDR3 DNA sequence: TGCGCCAGCAGCGAACAGGGAATTGGCTACGAGCAGTACTTC. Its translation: CASSEQGIGYEQYF.

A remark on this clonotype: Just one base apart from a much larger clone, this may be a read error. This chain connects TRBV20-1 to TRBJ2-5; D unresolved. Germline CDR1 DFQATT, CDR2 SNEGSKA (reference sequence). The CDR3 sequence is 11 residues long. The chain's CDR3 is CSAPSLETQHF. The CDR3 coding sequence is TGCAGTGCCCCCTCCTTGGAGACCCAGCACTTC.

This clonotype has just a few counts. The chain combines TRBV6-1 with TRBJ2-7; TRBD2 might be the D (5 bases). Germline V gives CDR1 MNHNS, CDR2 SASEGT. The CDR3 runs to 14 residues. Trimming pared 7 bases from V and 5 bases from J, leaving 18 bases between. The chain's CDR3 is CASKSGRTPHEQYF. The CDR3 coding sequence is TGTGCCAGCAAGTCGGGCAGGACTCCCCACGAGCAGTACTTC.

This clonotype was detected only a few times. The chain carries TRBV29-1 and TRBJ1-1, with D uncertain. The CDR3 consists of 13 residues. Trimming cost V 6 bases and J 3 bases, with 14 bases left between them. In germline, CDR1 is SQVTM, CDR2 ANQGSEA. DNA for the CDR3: TGCAGCGTAAGGACTCGCGGGGACACTGAAGCTTTCTTT. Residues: CSVRTRGDTEAFF.

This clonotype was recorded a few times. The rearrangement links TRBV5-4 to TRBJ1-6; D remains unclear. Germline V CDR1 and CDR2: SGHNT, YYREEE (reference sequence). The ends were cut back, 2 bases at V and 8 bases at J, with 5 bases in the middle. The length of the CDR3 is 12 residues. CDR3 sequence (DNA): TGTGCCAGCAGCTTCGCGGATTCACCCCTCCACTTT. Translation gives CASSFADSPLHF.

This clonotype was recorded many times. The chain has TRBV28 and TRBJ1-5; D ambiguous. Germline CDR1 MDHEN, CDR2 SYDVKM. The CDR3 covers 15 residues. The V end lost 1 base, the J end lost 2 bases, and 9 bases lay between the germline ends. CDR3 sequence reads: CASSLSSLGNQPQHF. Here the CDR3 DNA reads TGTGCCAGCAGTTTATCCTCTCTGGGCAATCAGCCCCAGCATTTT.

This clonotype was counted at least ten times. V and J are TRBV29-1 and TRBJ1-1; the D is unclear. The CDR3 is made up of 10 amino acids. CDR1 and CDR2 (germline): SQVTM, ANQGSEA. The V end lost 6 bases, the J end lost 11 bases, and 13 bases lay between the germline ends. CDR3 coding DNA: TGCAGCGTCGGGAGCCCGATGGCTTTCTTT. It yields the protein CSVGSPMAFF.

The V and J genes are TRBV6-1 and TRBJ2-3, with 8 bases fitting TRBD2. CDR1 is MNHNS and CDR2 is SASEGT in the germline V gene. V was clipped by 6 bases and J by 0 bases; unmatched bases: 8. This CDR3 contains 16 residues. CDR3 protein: CASSATSGASTDTQYF. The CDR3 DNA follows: TGTGCCAGCAGCGCTACTAGCGGTGCTAGCACAGATACGCAGTATTTT.